Listed here are 27 T cell receptor beta chains from one sample, sequenced in a study of PD-1 blockade in classical Hodgkin lymphoma. The data were produced by immunoSEQ multiplex PCR, yet TCRdb's version contains in-frame clones alone and is incomplete. The sample consists of roughly 96,000 clones, about 93% of them appearing once. Time point here: cycle 4 day 1 (C4D1), after more than five weeks of nivolumab. After autologous stem cell transplantation all patients relapsed, and prior brentuximab vedotin exposure differed between cohorts. The sample here was peripheral blood mononuclear cells (PBMCs), taken before the fourth cycle of nivolumab. Receptors were obtained from a human donor with classical Hodgkin lymphoma.

The rearrangement links TRBV6-5 to TRBJ1-2, with 7 bases lining up with TRBD1. J was trimmed by 7 bases and V by 6 bases; bases with no gene match: 5. There are 12 residues in the CDR3. Germline V gives CDR1 MNHEY, CDR2 SVGAGI. CDR3 residues: CASRPSGGGYTF. CDR3 DNA: TGTGCCAGCAGACCTTCAGGGGGTGGCTACACCTTC.

This chain uses TRBV28 with TRBJ1-2; D is possibly TRBD1 (6 bases). This CDR3 is built from 14 residues. The V gene lost 8 bases and the J gene lost 2 bases, with 15 bases spanning the gap. The germline gives CDR1 MDHEN, CDR2 SYDVKM. The CDR3 sequence is CASGIGDTNYGYTF. DNA of the CDR3: TGTGCCAGCGGGATAGGGGACACAAACTATGGCTACACCTTC.

This chain uses TRBV29-1 with TRBJ2-2, with TRBD2 matching 10 bases. J lost 5 bases, V lost 5 bases, and 5 bases had no gene match. This CDR3 spans 14 amino acids. CDR1 SQVTM and CDR2 ANQGSEA come from the germline V gene. The chain's CDR3 is CSVSGRAMTGELFF. The CDR3 DNA reads TGCAGCGTTAGCGGGAGGGCCATGACCGGGGAGCTGTTTTTT.

The V call is TRBV18, the J call TRBJ2-7; TRBD1 agrees at 7 bases. Germline assignment: CDR1 KGHSH and CDR2 LQKENI. V gave up 0 bases and J gave up 2 bases; unmatched junction bases: 13. The CDR3 totals 18 residues. This CDR3 reads CASSPPNTWTGGTYEQYF. CDR3 DNA: TGTGCCAGCTCACCACCGAATACATGGACAGGCGGCACCTACGAGCAGTACTTC.

The genes are TRBV7-2 and TRBJ2-3; D not resolved. The V and J ends lost 1 base and 7 bases respectively, with 0 bases between them. This CDR3 comprises 10 residues. Germline CDR1 SGHTA, CDR2 FQGNSA. The CDR3 here is CASSLDTQYF. CDR3 DNA sequence: TGTGCCAGCAGCTTAGATACGCAGTATTTT.

The rearrangement uses TRBV6-1 and TRBJ2-5; no definite D call. The J call is doubtful: the DNA matches TRBJ2-7 better. CDR1 and CDR2 from the germline V gene are MNHNS and SASEGT. The CDR3 covers 10 residues. The CDR3 nucleotides are TGTGCCAGCAGTGTGTACGAGCAGTACTTC. Amino acid sequence: CASSVYEQYF.

This clone was found a few times. The chain combines TRBV4-1 with TRBJ2-7; 7 bases are a match to TRBD2. Germline CDR1 MGHRA, CDR2 YSYEKL. The CDR3 is made up of 16 amino acids. V was clipped by 0 bases and J by 9 bases; unmatched bases: 14. In DNA form, the CDR3 reads TGCGCCAGCAGCCAAGAGGCCCGGGGGGTAGCTGAAGTGCAGTACTTC. Translated: CASSQEARGVAEVQYF.

The chain recombines TRBV6-5 with TRBJ1-5, with TRBD1 as a possible D gene (6 bases). The CDR3 totals 15 residues. Germline V lookup: CDR1 MNHEY, CDR2 SVGAGI. V lost 4 bases and J lost 0, with 10 bases in between. The CDR3 reads CASSLTGYSNQPQHF. The CDR3 region has the DNA TGTGCCAGCAGTTTGACAGGATATAGCAATCAGCCCCAGCATTTT.

This clone was seen just once. J is TRBJ2-1 and V is TRBV19; 7 bases agree with TRBD1. Germline V lookup: CDR1 LNHDA, CDR2 SQIVND (reference sequence). V was pared by 0 bases and J by 13 bases, with 3 bases of the junction left unmatched. The CDR3 is 12 amino acids. The CDR3 reads CASSIEGTAQFF. CDR3 bases: TGTGCCAGTAGTATAGAAGGGACAGCCCAGTTCTTC. Using reference TRBV19 and TRBJ2-1 for the parts outside the CDR3, the full variable domain is DGGITQSPKYLFRKEGQNVTLSCEQNLNHDAMYWYRQDPGQGLRLIYYSQIVNDFQKGDIAEGYSVSREKKESFPLTVTSAQKNPTAFYLCASSIEGTAQFFGPGTRLTVL.

This sequence joins TRBV14 and TRBJ2-7; TRBD1 matches at 9 bases. J lost 5 bases, V lost 2 bases, and 10 bases had no gene match. Per germline, CDR1 SGHDN and CDR2 FVKESK. CDR3 length: 16 amino acids. CDR3 sequence: CASSQFGRDRVDEQYF. The CDR3, as DNA: TGTGCCAGCAGCCAATTTGGTCGGGACAGGGTGGACGAGCAGTACTTC.

The chain joins TRBV19 to TRBJ1-5; possibly TRBD1 for D (5 bases). V was cut by 0 bases and J by 8 bases, with 20 bases left in between. Germline V gene lookup returns CDR1 LNHDA and CDR2 SQIVND (reference sequence). This CDR3 has 17 amino acids. CDR3 DNA: TGTGCCAGTAGTATAGATGATCTAAGGGGCCCGACAAAGCCCCAGCATTTT. Protein product: CASSIDDLRGPTKPQHF.

This clone was observed a few times. J is TRBJ2-3 and V is TRBV10-2, with D unclear. CDR3 length equals 14 residues. CDR1 WSHSY and CDR2 SAAADI come from the germline V gene. The V and J ends lost 2 bases and 2 bases respectively, with 8 bases between them. CDR3 coding DNA: TGCGCCAGCAGTGAGGACGGATCCACAGATACGCAGTATTTT. It yields the protein CASSEDGSTDTQYF.

V usage is TRBV30 and J usage is TRBJ1-3; 9 nucleotides line up with TRBD1. Germline values: CDR1 GTSNPN, CDR2 SVGIG (reference sequence). The ends lost 3 bases at V and 2 bases at J; junction bases unmatched: 5. CDR3 length: 15 amino acids. The chain's CDR3 is CAWRLQGAPGNTIYF. The CDR3 DNA follows: TGTGCCTGGAGATTACAGGGGGCCCCTGGAAACACCATATATTTT.

The CDR3 here is CASDPAGGGYGYTF. The CDR3 DNA follows: TGTGCCAGTGATCCGGCAGGAGGGGGGTATGGCTACACCTTC. The genes are TRBV19 and TRBJ1-2, with D possibly TRBD1 on 6 matching bases. V was clipped by 8 bases and J by 5 bases, with 18 bases between them. The CDR3 extends over 14 amino acids. The germline V gene has CDR1 LNHDA and CDR2 SQIVND (reference sequence).

This clone was found once. The chain joins TRBV18 to TRBJ2-3; D not certain. Deletions cut 4 bases from V and 3 bases from J, with 2 bases between. This CDR3 contains 11 residues. CDR1 is KGHSH and CDR2 is LQKENI in the germline V gene. DNA for the CDR3: TGTGCCAGCTCACGTACAGATACGCAGTATTTT. It codes for CASSRTDTQYF. Full variable domain (missing parts from reference TRBV18 and TRBJ2-3): NAGVMQNPRHLVRRRGQEARLRCSPMKGHSHVYWYRQLPEEGLKFMVYLQKENIIDESGMPKERFSAEFPKEGPSILRIQQVVRGDSAAYFCASSRTDTQYFGPGTRLTVL.

The chain joins TRBV28 to TRBJ1-1, with D uncertain. Germline V gene lookup returns CDR1 MDHEN and CDR2 SYDVKM. This CDR3 spans 13 amino acids. V dropped 7 bases and J dropped 3 bases, with 12 bases sitting between them. The CDR3 is CASNWGDYTEAFF. For the CDR3, the DNA is TGTGCCAGCAACTGGGGAGATTACACTGAAGCTTTCTTT. Full variable domain (rest looked up from reference TRBV28 and TRBJ1-1): DVKVTQSSRYLVKRTGEKVFLECVQDMDHENMFWYRQDPGLGLRLIYFSYDVKMKEKGDIPEGYSVSREKKERFSLILESASTNQTSMYLCASNWGDYTEAFFGQGTRLTVV.

This chain joins TRBV28 and TRBJ2-7, with 8 bases lining up with TRBD2. Per the germline V gene, CDR1 is MDHEN and CDR2 is SYDVKM. This CDR3 region has 16 residues. The trim removed 8 bases at V and 2 bases at J, leaving 14 bases unmatched. The CDR3 is CASRAGGGRLAYEQYF. The CDR3 DNA follows: TGTGCCAGCCGCGCGGGGGGTGGGAGACTTGCCTACGAGCAGTACTTC.

The chain combines TRBV19 with TRBJ1-2; the D is unclear. Trimming removed 2 bases from V and 6 bases from J, with 10 bases in between. The CDR3 runs to 13 residues. In germline, CDR1 is LNHDA, CDR2 SQIVND (reference sequence). Here the CDR3 DNA reads TGTGCCAGTAGTATAAGGAGGGTTGATGGCTACACCTTC. It is translated as CASSIRRVDGYTF.

V usage is TRBV18 and J usage is TRBJ2-1, with D possibly matching TRBD1 (6 bases). Per germline, CDR1 KGHSH and CDR2 LQKENI. Trimming cost V 3 bases and J 3 bases, with 12 bases left between them. CDR3 size: 15 residues. CDR3 region: CASSPSSTGYNEQFF. In nucleotides, the CDR3 is TGTGCCAGCTCACCCTCTTCGACAGGCTACAATGAGCAGTTCTTC.

The J gene is TRBJ1-5, the V gene TRBV29-1; a weak D match, TRBD1 (5 bases). The germline gives CDR1 SQVTM, CDR2 ANQGSEA. V lost 5 bases to trimming and J lost 4 bases, with 15 bases between them. The CDR3 covers 14 residues. CDR3 residues: CSVSQGPANQPQHF. In DNA, the CDR3 is TGCAGCGTTTCCCAGGGACCGGCAAATCAGCCCCAGCATTTT. Variable domain in full (rest from reference TRBV29-1 and TRBJ1-5): SAVISQKPSRDICQRGTSLTIQCQVDSQVTMMFWYRQQPGQSLTLIATANQGSEATYESGFVIDKFPISRPNLTFSTLTVSNMSPEDSSIYLCSVSQGPANQPQHFGDGTRLSIL.

The chain carries TRBV5-4 and TRBJ1-1, with TRBD1 as a possible D gene (5 bases). Trimming removed 0 bases at V and 1 base at J, with 10 bases between. CDR3 size: 15 residues. Germline loops: CDR1 SGHNT, CDR2 YYREEE (reference sequence). The CDR3: CASSLERGWNTEAFF. The CDR3 coding sequence is TGTGCCAGCAGCTTGGAGAGGGGCTGGAACACTGAAGCTTTCTTT.

V gene TRBV28 combines with J gene TRBJ2-7; TRBD2 matches 12 bases. CDR1 and CDR2 from the germline V gene are MDHEN and SYDVKM. CDR3 length: 19 residues. V lost 7 bases to trimming and J lost 4 bases; unmatched junction nucleotides: 20. CDR3 protein: CASKDATLLAGGPHYEQYF. In nucleotides, the CDR3 is TGTGCCAGCAAGGACGCAACGCTCCTAGCGGGAGGGCCGCATTACGAGCAGTACTTC.

V and J are TRBV28 and TRBJ1-1; D remains unclear. The CDR3 spans 13 residues. Germline V gene sequence: CDR1 MDHEN, CDR2 SYDVKM. V was trimmed by 7 bases and J by 6 bases, leaving 15 bases between them. The DNA for the CDR3 is TGTGCCAGCACCCTTCGATACGTCCCTGAAGCTTTCTTT. It encodes CASTLRYVPEAFF.

The chain uses TRBV4-2 and TRBJ1-4; D remains ambiguous. The germline V gene has CDR1 LGHNA and CDR2 YNFKEQ. The CDR3 covers 14 residues. The V gene lost 1 base and the J gene lost 7 bases, with 10 bases spanning the gap. The CDR3 DNA reads as TGTGCCAGCAGCCAAGGGGGTGGTTCTGAAAAACTGTTTTTT. Amino acid sequence: CASSQGGGSEKLFF.

The chain joins TRBV2 to TRBJ2-3; D perhaps matches TRBD1 (5 bases). The CDR3 is made up of 16 amino acids. Germline CDR1 reads SNHLY; CDR2 reads FYNNEI. V shed 7 bases and J shed 0 bases, with 17 bases lying between them. CDR3 DNA: TGTGCCAGCACTCGGTATGGGGCAGCTAGCACAGATACGCAGTATTTT. Protein product: CASTRYGAASTDTQYF. Drawing the rest from reference TRBV2 and TRBJ2-3, the complete variable domain is EPEVTQTPSHQVTQMGQEVILRCVPISNHLYFYWYRQILGQKVEFLVSFYNNEISEKSEIFDDQFSVERPDGSNFTLKIRSTKLEDSAMYFCASTRYGAASTDTQYFGPGTRLTVL.

This chain uses TRBV9 with TRBJ2-3; perhaps TRBD2 as D (6 bases). Germline assignment: CDR1 SGDLS and CDR2 YYNGEE. V was shortened by 0 bases and J by 3 bases, with 14 bases between the two germline ends. CDR3 size: 16 residues. The CDR3 DNA reads TGTGCCAGCAGCGTAGCTCCGGGCGGGGCGACAGATACGCAGTATTTT. It yields the protein CASSVAPGGATDTQYF.

The chain joins TRBV19 to TRBJ2-2; 11 nucleotides align to TRBD2. The CDR3 loop spans 16 amino acids. CDR1 and CDR2 (germline): LNHDA, SQIVND (reference sequence). The trim removed 7 bases at V and 4 bases at J, leaving 8 bases unmatched. The CDR3 coding sequence is TGTGCCAGTACAGGACTAGCGGGTCGGGGCACCGGGGAGCTGTTTTTT. Translating it yields CASTGLAGRGTGELFF.